Shown below are 23 T cell receptor beta chains from a single sample sequenced in a study of T cell changes during pregnancy in multiple sclerosis. TCRdb's table, derived via immunoSEQ multiplex PCR, lists solely in-frame clones and lacks some. The repertoire holds 30,000 or so clones, with roughly 87% as singletons. The sequencing here drew on CD8+ T cells from peripheral blood mononuclear cells, taken in the first trimester of pregnancy. The receptors originated from a female donor with multiple sclerosis, enrolled in a pregnancy study.

This chain links TRBV25-1 with TRBJ2-7; 9 bases are a match to TRBD2. The CDR3 extends over 16 amino acids. With 0 bases clipped from V and 3 bases from J, the junction kept 6 bases outside the gene matches. Germline V gene data show CDR1 as MGHDK and CDR2 as SYGVNS. For the CDR3, the DNA is TGTGCCAGCAGTGAATACCTGCGGGAGGGCCTCTACGAGCAGTACTTC. It specifies CASSEYLREGLYEQYF.

The chain is built from TRBV9 and TRBJ1-2; D gene ambiguous. The CDR3 loop spans 15 amino acids. Germline CDR1 is SGDLS and CDR2 is YYNGEE. Between the trimmed V and J ends, which lost 0 bases and 7 bases, there was a span of 16 bases. For the CDR3, the DNA is TGTGCCAGCAGCGTAGGATGTGCGGGGTGTGGTGGCTACACCTTC. Translation: CASSVGCAGCGGYTF.

This clone was counted a single time. This chain joins TRBV6-4 and TRBJ2-3; TRBD2 matches 9 bases. The CDR3 spans 15 residues. Per germline, CDR1 MRHNA and CDR2 SNTAGT. J gave up 9 bases and V 4 bases, and 11 bases lay outside the gene matches. The DNA of the CDR3 is TGTGCCAGCAGTGGGGGGCGGGAGGGCCTCGAGACGCAGTATTTT. Its translation is CASSGGREGLETQYF.

The rearrangement uses TRBV6-6 and TRBJ2-7, with D uncertain. Germline V lookup: CDR1 MNHNY, CDR2 SVGAGI (reference sequence). The CDR3 totals 11 residues. Trimming took off 4 bases at V and 5 bases at J, with 6 bases between the two ends. The CDR3 sequence: CASSSIHEQYF. In nucleotides, the CDR3 is TGTGCCAGCAGTTCCATCCACGAGCAGTACTTC.

The rearrangement joins TRBV4-1 to TRBJ2-3; 7 bases are shared with TRBD2. The CDR3 loop spans 18 amino acids. Germline V lookup: CDR1 MGHRA, CDR2 YSYEKL. The trim removed 4 bases at V and 2 bases at J, leaving 15 bases unmatched. CDR3 protein: CASSPRRVAREYTDTQYF. The CDR3 coding sequence is TGCGCCAGCAGCCCCCGGAGGGTGGCGCGGGAGTACACAGATACGCAGTATTTT.

This clone was recorded only once. Here the CDR3 DNA reads TGCAGCGTTGAGCGGTCACCCGGGGAGCTGTTTTTT. Translation gives CSVERSPGELFF. The chain joins TRBV29-1 to TRBJ2-2; D unresolved. This CDR3 spans 12 amino acids. V lost 3 bases to trimming and J lost 6 bases, with 8 bases between them. Germline CDR1 reads SQVTM; CDR2 reads ANQGSEA.

The J gene is TRBJ2-1, the V gene TRBV7-9, with 14 bases identical to TRBD2. The V and J ends lost 5 bases and 10 bases, in that order; junction bases with no gene match: 19. CDR3 length: 19 residues. Germline loops: CDR1 SEHNR, CDR2 FQNEAQ (reference sequence). CDR3 in DNA: TGTGCCAGCAGCCTAATCTACTCGACTAGCGGGAGGGCCTTAGAGGAGCAGTTCTTC. Amino acid sequence: CASSLIYSTSGRALEEQFF.

The genes are TRBV19 and TRBJ1-2; D unresolved. With 5 bases removed from V and 4 bases from J, the gap between germline ends came to 11 bases. The CDR3 totals 13 residues. Germline V gene data show CDR1 as LNHDA and CDR2 as SQIVND (reference sequence). CDR3 loop: CASSVKRSYGYTF. CDR3 nucleotide sequence: TGTGCCAGTAGTGTCAAGCGTTCCTATGGCTACACCTTC.

The chain is built from TRBV7-3 and TRBJ2-3, with 7 bases fitting TRBD2. Trimming removed 1 base from V and 2 bases from J; junction bases left unmatched: 6. The germline V gene encodes CDR1 SGHTA and CDR2 FQGTGA. The CDR3 has 16 residues. The CDR3 sequence: CASSLKEERDTDTQYF. CDR3 nucleotides: TGTGCCAGCAGCTTAAAAGAGGAGCGGGACACAGATACGCAGTATTTT.

The chain employs TRBV4-3 and TRBJ2-3; D is uncertain. Germline V CDR1 and CDR2: LGHNA, YSLEER. There are 13 residues in the CDR3. V was shortened by 1 base and J by 5 bases, with 7 bases between the two germline ends. The CDR3 DNA is TGCGCCAGCAGCCAAGGTTCGGGAGATACGCAGTATTTT. Its protein is CASSQGSGDTQYF.

The CDR3 here is CASSLAGGDEQFF. CDR3 sequence (DNA): TGTGCCAGCAGCTTAGCGGGAGGAGATGAGCAGTTCTTC. The V call is TRBV7-8, the J call TRBJ2-1, with D possibly matching TRBD2 (6 bases). The CDR3 is 13 amino acids. Germline lookup yields CDR1 SGHVS and CDR2 FQNEAQ. V lost 0 bases and J 8 bases, leaving 8 bases between the germline ends. Based on the CDR3 plus reference TRBV7-8 and TRBJ2-1, the full variable domain is GAGVSQSPRYKVAKRGQDVALRCDPISGHVSLFWYQQALGQGPEFLTYFQNEAQLDKSGLPSDRFFAERPEGSVSTLKIQRTQQEDSAVYLCASSLAGGDEQFFGPGTRLTVL.

This clone appeared once. J is TRBJ1-1 and V is TRBV2, with D perhaps matching TRBD1 (6 bases). V gave up 9 bases and J gave up 3 bases, with 14 bases separating them. This CDR3 spans 13 amino acids. The germline V gene has CDR1 SNHLY and CDR2 FYNNEI. The CDR3 here is CARGGGQDTEAFF. CDR3 nucleotides: TGTGCCAGAGGGGGGGGGCAGGACACTGAAGCTTTCTTT.

The rearrangement joins TRBV30 to TRBJ2-2; D is undetermined. The CDR3 is made up of 13 amino acids. The germline V gene encodes CDR1 GTSNPN and CDR2 SVGIG (reference sequence). V was trimmed by 1 base and J by 3 bases, leaving 6 bases between them. The CDR3 nucleotides read TGTGCCTGGAGTGCTCACTACACCGGGGAGCTGTTTTTT. Translated, it gives CAWSAHYTGELFF.

The chain links TRBV19 to TRBJ1-1; TRBD1 agrees at 10 bases. V trimming: 7 bases; J trimming: 5 bases; junction bases outside the gene matches: 10. Per germline, CDR1 LNHDA and CDR2 SQIVND (reference sequence). The CDR3 totals 15 residues. For the CDR3, the DNA is TGTGCCAGTAAATTTTCGGGACAGGGGTTGACTGAAGCTTTCTTT. It codes for CASKFSGQGLTEAFF.

The chain employs TRBV2 and TRBJ1-1; a weak D match, TRBD1 (5 bases). Germline V gives CDR1 SNHLY, CDR2 FYNNEI. V lost 6 bases and J 1 base, leaving 21 bases between the germline ends. This CDR3 is built from 17 residues. CDR3 sequence reads: CASSIPRRGGRNTEAFF. The CDR3 region has the DNA TGTGCCAGCAGCATCCCCCGCCGGGGGGGACGGAACACTGAAGCTTTCTTT.

The chain joins TRBV7-9 to TRBJ2-2; perhaps TRBD2 as D (5 bases). V was cut by 5 bases and J by 4 bases, with 20 bases left in between. This CDR3 has 17 residues. The germline CDR1 and CDR2 sequences are SEHNR and FQNEAQ (reference sequence). The CDR3 sequence is CASSPLSGLTTTGELFF. Here the CDR3 DNA reads TGTGCCAGCAGCCCTCTCTCAGGACTCACTACCACCGGGGAGCTGTTTTTT.

The chain combines TRBV28 with TRBJ1-1; D not resolved. V lost 6 bases to trimming and J lost 1 base, with 6 bases between them. The CDR3 sequence is 12 residues long. Germline V gives CDR1 MDHEN, CDR2 SYDVKM. The CDR3 region is CASSHQNTEAFF. Written as DNA, the CDR3 is TGTGCCAGCAGCCATCAGAACACTGAAGCTTTCTTT.

The chain has TRBV21-1 and TRBJ2-1; TRBD2 is the table's D call, not checked against the DNA. TRBV21-1 is listed as a pseudogene. This CDR3 comprises 14 residues. The CDR3 loop reads CASIGEGSYNEQFF. The CDR3 nucleotides are TGTGCCAGCATTGGAGAGGGCTCCTACAATGAGCAGTTCTTC.

The chain joins TRBV19 to TRBJ2-4; 8 positions agree with TRBD1. CDR1 LNHDA and CDR2 SQIVND come from the germline V gene (reference sequence). The CDR3 consists of 15 residues. Trimming removed 5 bases from V and 6 bases from J; junction bases left unmatched: 9. Here the CDR3 reads CASSPWTGLINIQYF. As DNA, the CDR3 is TGTGCCAGTAGTCCCTGGACAGGGCTGATAAACATTCAGTACTTC.

The V and J genes are TRBV4-1 and TRBJ2-2; no firm D call. The CDR3 totals 12 residues. From germline, CDR1 is MGHRA and CDR2 YSYEKL. Trimming took 4 bases from V and 5 from J, leaving 5 bases between them. CDR3 loop: CASSPLTGELFF. CDR3 bases: TGCGCCAGCAGCCCCTTAACCGGGGAGCTGTTTTTT.

CDR3 DNA sequence: TGTGCCAGCAGCTTAGGGGCCGGGACAGGGTTATACGAGCAGTACTTC. This codes for CASSLGAGTGLYEQYF. This chain joins TRBV7-9 and TRBJ2-7; 9 bases agree with TRBD1. Germline V lookup: CDR1 SEHNR, CDR2 FQNEAQ (reference sequence). The junction had 8 bases not matched to a gene; V was cut back by 1 base and J by 4 bases. This CDR3 spans 16 amino acids.

The chain employs TRBV5-1 and TRBJ2-1, with a possible D match to TRBD2 (6 bases). The ends were cut back, 5 bases at V and 8 bases at J, with 14 bases in the middle. CDR1 SGHRS and CDR2 YFSETQ come from the germline V gene. This CDR3 region has 13 residues. The CDR3 DNA reads as TGCGCCAGCAGTCCCACTAGCCCCCATGAGCAGTTCTTC. This translates into CASSPTSPHEQFF.

The gene calls are TRBV19 and TRBJ1-2; a weak D match, TRBD1 (6 bases). The germline CDR1 and CDR2 sequences are LNHDA and SQIVND (reference sequence). Trimming cost V 3 bases and J 4 bases, with 15 bases left between them. CDR3 size: 15 residues. DNA for the CDR3: TGTGCCAGTAGTATGAGGACAGTATGGAGCTATGGCTACACCTTC. Amino acids: CASSMRTVWSYGYTF.